These T cell receptor beta chains were read from a single sample in a study of chemoradiotherapy in HPV16-positive cancers. Profiled with immunoSEQ multiplex PCR; TCRdb holds only in-frame clones, not every one. The sample has about 8,700 clones; 74% are singletons. Sampling was conducted from a patient who underwent chemoradiotherapy. These receptors were collected from a human donor with HPV-associated anogenital cancer. Both conserved end residues are part of each CDR3. Not every row has a clone size; where given, it reads once, few, many or a size class.

>NA|TRBJ1-1|TRBV30
CAWSRQGNTEAFF
>NA|TRBJ2-7|TRBV2
CASSEHEQYF
>NA|TRBJ2-2|TRBV19
CASSRAVGDTGELFF
>few|TRBJ1-1|TRBV19
CASRQVTEAFF
>NA|TRBJ1-2|TRBV6-1
CASSEGGFYGYTF
>NA|TRBJ2-2|TRBV7-9
CASSLDLPNTGELFF
>once|TRBJ2-4|TRBV11-3
CASSSGLAGGPFGENIQYF
>NA|TRBJ2-1|TRBV2
CASSYSGLAGIHNEQFF
>NA|TRBJ2-3|TRBV6-4
CASSEGLAGATDTQYF
>NA|TRBJ2-5|TRBV5-1
CASSPTAQGKETQYF
>few|TRBJ2-1|TRBV6-6
CASSPASSYNEQFF
>NA|TRBJ2-7|TRBV2
CASTLLVGFRSEQYF
>once|TRBJ2-1|TRBV21-1
CASSKRPPFFYNEQFF
>few|TRBJ1-5|TRBV6-4
CASSEGDNQPQHF
>few|TRBJ2-7|TRBV4-2
CASSQEGGPGEQYF
>NA|TRBJ1-4|TRBV7-9
CASSLGQGMEKLFF
>NA|TRBJ2-2|TRBV19
CASSIDLGTGISEANTGELFF
>NA|TRBJ2-5|TRBV11-2
CASSSGTGRSQETQYF
>NA|TRBJ2-1|TRBV7-2
CASSSLALYDEQFF
>NA|TRBJ2-3|TRBV28
CASSPGLSTDTQYF
>few|TRBJ1-5|TRBV30
CAWSDSFNQPQHF
>few|TRBJ1-5|TRBV28
CASSRTGNQPQHF
>NA|TRBJ2-7|TRBV30
CAWGGPKQYF
>NA|TRBJ1-1|TRBV10-3
CAISGRNTEAFF
>few|TRBJ2-2|TRBV9
CASSETSGRTGELFF